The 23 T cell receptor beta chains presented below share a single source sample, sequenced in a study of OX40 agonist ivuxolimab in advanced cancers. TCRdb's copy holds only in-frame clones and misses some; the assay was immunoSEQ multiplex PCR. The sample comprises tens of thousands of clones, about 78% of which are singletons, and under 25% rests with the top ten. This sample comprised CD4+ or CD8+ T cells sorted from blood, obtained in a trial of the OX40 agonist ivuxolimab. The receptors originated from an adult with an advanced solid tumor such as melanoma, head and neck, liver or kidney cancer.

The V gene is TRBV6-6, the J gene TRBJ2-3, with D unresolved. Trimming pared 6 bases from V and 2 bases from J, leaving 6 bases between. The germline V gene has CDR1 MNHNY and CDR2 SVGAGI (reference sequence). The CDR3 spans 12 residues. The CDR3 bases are TGTGCCAGCAGCCAACTCACAGATACGCAGTATTTT. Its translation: CASSQLTDTQYF.

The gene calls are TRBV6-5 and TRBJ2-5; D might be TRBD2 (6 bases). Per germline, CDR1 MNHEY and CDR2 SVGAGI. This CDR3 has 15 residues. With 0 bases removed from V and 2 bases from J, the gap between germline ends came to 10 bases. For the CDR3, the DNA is TGTGCCAGCAGTTACTCGGTGCGGGGACAAGAGACCCAGTACTTC. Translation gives CASSYSVRGQETQYF.

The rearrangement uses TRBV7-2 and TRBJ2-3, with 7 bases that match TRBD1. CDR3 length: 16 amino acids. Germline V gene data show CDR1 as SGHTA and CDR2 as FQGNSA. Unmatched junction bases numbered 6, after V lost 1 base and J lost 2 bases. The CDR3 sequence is CASSLGPGGFTDTQYF. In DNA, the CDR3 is TGTGCCAGCAGCTTAGGTCCAGGGGGATTCACAGATACGCAGTATTTT.

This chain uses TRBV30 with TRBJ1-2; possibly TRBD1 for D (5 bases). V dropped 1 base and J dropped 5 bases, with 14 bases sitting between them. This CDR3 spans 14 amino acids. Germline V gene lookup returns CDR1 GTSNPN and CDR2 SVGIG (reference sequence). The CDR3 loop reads CAWSGGTTEYGYTF. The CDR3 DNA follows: TGTGCCTGGAGTGGCGGGACGACGGAATATGGCTACACCTTC.

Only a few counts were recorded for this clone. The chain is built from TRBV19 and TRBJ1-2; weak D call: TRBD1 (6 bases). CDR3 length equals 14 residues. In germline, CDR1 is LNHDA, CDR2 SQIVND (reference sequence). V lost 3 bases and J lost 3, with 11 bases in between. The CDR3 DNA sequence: TGTGCCAGTAGTATCCCGACAGGTTACTATGGCTACACCTTC. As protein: CASSIPTGYYGYTF.

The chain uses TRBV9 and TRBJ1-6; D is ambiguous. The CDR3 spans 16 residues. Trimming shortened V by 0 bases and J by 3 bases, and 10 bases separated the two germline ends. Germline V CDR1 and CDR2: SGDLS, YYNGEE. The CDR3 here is CASSVDSNLYNSPLHF. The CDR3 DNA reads TGTGCCAGCAGCGTAGACAGTAACCTCTATAATTCACCCCTCCACTTT.

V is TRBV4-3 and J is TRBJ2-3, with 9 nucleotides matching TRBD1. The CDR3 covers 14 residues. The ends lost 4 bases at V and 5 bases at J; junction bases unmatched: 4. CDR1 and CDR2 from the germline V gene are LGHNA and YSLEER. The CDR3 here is CASSRRTGEDTQYF. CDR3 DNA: TGCGCCAGCAGCCGGAGGACAGGGGAAGATACGCAGTATTTT.

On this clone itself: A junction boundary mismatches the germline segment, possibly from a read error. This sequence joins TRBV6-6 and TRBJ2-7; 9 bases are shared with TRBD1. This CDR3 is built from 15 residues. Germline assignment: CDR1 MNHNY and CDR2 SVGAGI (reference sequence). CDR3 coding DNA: TGTGCCATCAGTGTTGCCGGGACAGGGTACTACGAGCAGTACTTC. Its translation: CAISVAGTGYYEQYF.

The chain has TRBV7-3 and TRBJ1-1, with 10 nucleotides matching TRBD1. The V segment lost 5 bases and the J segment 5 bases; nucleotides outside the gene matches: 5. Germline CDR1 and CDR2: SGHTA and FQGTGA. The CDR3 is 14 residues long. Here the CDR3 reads CASSPGQGGTEAFF. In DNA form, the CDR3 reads TGTGCCAGCAGCCCCGGACAGGGGGGTACTGAAGCTTTCTTT.

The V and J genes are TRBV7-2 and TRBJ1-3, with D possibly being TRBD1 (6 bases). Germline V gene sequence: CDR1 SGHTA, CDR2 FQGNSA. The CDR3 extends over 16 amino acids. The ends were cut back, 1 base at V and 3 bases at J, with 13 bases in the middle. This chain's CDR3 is CASSLDPGVGGNTIYF. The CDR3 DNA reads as TGTGCCAGCAGCTTAGACCCAGGGGTTGGTGGAAACACCATATATTTT.

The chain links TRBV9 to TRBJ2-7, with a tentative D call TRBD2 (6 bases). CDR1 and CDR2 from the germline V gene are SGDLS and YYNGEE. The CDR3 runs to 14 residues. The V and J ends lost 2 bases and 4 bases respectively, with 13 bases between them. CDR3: CASSVRAGSYEQYF. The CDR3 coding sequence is TGTGCCAGCAGCGTTAGGGCGGGGTCTTACGAGCAGTACTTC.

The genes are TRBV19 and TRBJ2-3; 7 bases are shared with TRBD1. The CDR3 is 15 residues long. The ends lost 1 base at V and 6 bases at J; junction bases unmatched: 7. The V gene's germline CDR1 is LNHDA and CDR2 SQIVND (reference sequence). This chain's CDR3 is CASSIGTGPWDTQYF. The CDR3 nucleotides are TGTGCCAGTAGTATAGGGACAGGACCTTGGGATACGCAGTATTTT.

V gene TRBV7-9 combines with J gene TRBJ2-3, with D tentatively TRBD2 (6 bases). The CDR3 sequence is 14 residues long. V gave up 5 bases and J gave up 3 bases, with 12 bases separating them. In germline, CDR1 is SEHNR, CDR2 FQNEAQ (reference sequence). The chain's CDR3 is CASSRGLFTDTQYF. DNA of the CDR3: TGTGCCAGCAGCCGGGGACTCTTTACAGATACGCAGTATTTT.

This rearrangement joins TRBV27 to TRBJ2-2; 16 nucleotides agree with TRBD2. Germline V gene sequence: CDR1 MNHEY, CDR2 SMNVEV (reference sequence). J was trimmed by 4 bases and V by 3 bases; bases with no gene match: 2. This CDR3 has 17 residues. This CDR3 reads CASSLGLAGGPTGELFF. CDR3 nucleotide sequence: TGTGCCAGCAGTTTGGGACTAGCGGGGGGGCCCACCGGGGAGCTGTTTTTT.

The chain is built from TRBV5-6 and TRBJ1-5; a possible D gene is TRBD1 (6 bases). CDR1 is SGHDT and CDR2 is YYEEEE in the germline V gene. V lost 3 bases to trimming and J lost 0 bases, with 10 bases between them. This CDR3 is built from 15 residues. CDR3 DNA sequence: TGTGCCAGCAGCTGGGGGCCGGATAGCAATCAGCCCCAGCATTTT. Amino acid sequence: CASSWGPDSNQPQHF.

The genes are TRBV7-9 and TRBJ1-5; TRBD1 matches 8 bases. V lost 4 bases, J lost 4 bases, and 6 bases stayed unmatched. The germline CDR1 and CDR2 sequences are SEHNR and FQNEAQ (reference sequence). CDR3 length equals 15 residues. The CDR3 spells CASSSGQGGNQPQHF. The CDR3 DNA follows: TGTGCCAGCAGCTCTGGACAGGGAGGTAATCAGCCCCAGCATTTT.

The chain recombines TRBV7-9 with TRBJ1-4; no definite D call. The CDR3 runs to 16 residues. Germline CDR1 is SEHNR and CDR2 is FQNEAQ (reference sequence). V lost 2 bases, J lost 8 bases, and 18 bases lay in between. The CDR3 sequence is CASSLNWWGGYEKLFF. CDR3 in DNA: TGTGCCAGCAGCTTAAACTGGTGGGGAGGCTACGAAAAACTGTTTTTT.

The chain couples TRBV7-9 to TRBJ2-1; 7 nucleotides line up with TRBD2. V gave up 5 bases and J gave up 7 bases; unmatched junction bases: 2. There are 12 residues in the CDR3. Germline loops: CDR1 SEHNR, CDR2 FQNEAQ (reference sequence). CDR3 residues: CASSAGLNEQFF. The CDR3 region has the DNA TGTGCCAGCAGCGCGGGACTAAATGAGCAGTTCTTC. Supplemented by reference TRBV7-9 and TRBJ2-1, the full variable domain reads DTGVSQNPRHKITKRGQNVTFRCDPISEHNRLYWYRQTLGQGPEFLTYFQNEAQLEKSRLLSDRFSAERPKGSFSTLEIQRTEQGDSAMYLCASSAGLNEQFFGPGTRLTVL.

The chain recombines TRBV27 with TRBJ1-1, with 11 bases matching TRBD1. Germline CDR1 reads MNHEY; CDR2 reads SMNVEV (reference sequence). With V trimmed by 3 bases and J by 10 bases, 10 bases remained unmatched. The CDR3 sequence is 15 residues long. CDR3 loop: CASSLDGDRGDAAFF. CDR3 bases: TGTGCCAGCAGTTTGGACGGGGACAGGGGGGATGCAGCTTTCTTT.

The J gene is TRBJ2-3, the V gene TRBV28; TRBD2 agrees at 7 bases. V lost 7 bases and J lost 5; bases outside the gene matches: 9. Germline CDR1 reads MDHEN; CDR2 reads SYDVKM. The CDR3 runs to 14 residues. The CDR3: CASKSGRELDTQYF. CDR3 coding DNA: TGTGCCAGCAAAAGCGGGCGGGAGCTAGATACGCAGTATTTT.

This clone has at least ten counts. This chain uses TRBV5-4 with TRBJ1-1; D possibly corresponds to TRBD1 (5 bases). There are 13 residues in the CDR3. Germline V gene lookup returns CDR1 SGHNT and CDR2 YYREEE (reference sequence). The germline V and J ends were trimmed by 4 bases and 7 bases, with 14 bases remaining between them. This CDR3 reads CASSIQGGGEAFF. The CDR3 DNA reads TGTGCCAGCAGCATCCAGGGTGGTGGTGAAGCTTTCTTT.

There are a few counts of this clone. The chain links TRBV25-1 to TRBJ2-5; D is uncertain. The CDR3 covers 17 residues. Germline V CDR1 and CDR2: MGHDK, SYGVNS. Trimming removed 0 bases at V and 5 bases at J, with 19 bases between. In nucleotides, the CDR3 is TGTGCCAGCAGTGAATATGGGGTGACTTCGAGTTTGGAGACCCAGTACTTC. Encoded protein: CASSEYGVTSSLETQYF.

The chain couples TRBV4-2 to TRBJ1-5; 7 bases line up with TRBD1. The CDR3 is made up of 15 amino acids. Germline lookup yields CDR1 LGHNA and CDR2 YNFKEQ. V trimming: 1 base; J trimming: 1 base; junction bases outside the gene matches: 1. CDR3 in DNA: TGTGCCAGCAGCCAAGCAGGGGGGAGCAATCAGCCCCAGCATTTT. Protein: CASSQAGGSNQPQHF.